The 27 T cell receptor beta chains given below trace back to one sample, sequenced in a study of a mutant IDH1 vaccine in newly diagnosed glioma. Their cognate antigens are unknown. Method: immunoSEQ multiplex PCR; TCRdb's copy keeps in-frame clones and lacks some. The table records around 26,000 clones, around 83% of them present only once. Time point of the sample: week 23, last vaccination. Every vaccination contained 300 ug of the mutant IDH1 20-mer peptide and was paired with topical imiquimod. The starting material was PBMCs, obtained from a glioma patient whose treatment included an IDH1 peptide vaccine. These receptors were collected from a woman between 25 and 40 years old with glioma.

This clone showed up just once. The chain combines TRBV6-5 with TRBJ1-4; D remains unclear. V lost 0 bases to trimming and J lost 8 bases, with 13 bases between them. Looked up from germline, CDR1 is MNHEY and CDR2 is SVGAGI. This CDR3 comprises 15 residues. CDR3 loop: CASSYSRHGPEKLFF. Written as DNA, the CDR3 is TGTGCCAGCAGTTACTCGAGGCATGGACCCGAAAAACTGTTTTTT.

V gene TRBV14 combines with J gene TRBJ2-3; no firm D call. Deletions cut 0 bases from V and 2 bases from J, with 12 bases between. The CDR3 has 16 amino acids. Germline V gene data show CDR1 as SGHDN and CDR2 as FVKESK. The CDR3 is CASSQEVRPHTDTQYF. The CDR3 DNA sequence: TGTGCCAGCAGCCAAGAGGTGAGGCCACACACAGATACGCAGTATTTT.

This chain connects TRBV7-9 to TRBJ1-3, with D perhaps matching TRBD1 (5 bases). Per germline, CDR1 SEHNR and CDR2 FQNEAQ (reference sequence). This CDR3 is built from 15 residues. V was cut by 2 bases and J by 4 bases, with 12 bases left in between. The CDR3 sequence is CASSLSGPGGNTIYF. In nucleotides, the CDR3 is TGTGCCAGCAGCTTATCGGGACCGGGGGGAAACACCATATATTTT.

The chain carries TRBV5-8 and TRBJ2-5; D may correspond to TRBD1 or TRBD2 (5 bases each). V lost 4 bases and J lost 7, with 17 bases in between. Germline loops: CDR1 SGHTS, CDR2 YDEGEE. The CDR3 is made up of 14 amino acids. Here the CDR3 DNA reads TGTGCCAGCAGCGGGGACGCCCCAGAGTGGACCCAGTACTTC. This translates into CASSGDAPEWTQYF.

This chain uses TRBV9 with TRBJ1-2; D is unclear. Trimming cost V 0 bases and J 9 bases, with 9 bases left between them. This CDR3 comprises 12 residues. The germline CDR1 and CDR2 sequences are SGDLS and YYNGEE. CDR3 sequence reads: CASSVAGVRYTF. The DNA of the CDR3 is TGTGCCAGCAGCGTAGCCGGGGTACGCTACACCTTC.

The chain combines TRBV6-5 with TRBJ1-6, with D hard to call. The CDR3 consists of 13 residues. Germline loops: CDR1 MNHEY, CDR2 SVGAGI. Trimming removed 5 bases from V and 7 bases from J, with 9 bases in between. The CDR3 here is CASSEPGNSPLHF. The CDR3 bases are TGTGCCAGCAGTGAACCGGGGAATTCACCCCTCCACTTT.

J is TRBJ1-1 and V is TRBV12-5, with D tentatively TRBD1 (6 bases). The CDR3 extends over 14 amino acids. Germline assignment: CDR1 LGHNT and CDR2 FRNRAP. V was shortened by 3 bases and J by 3 bases, with 11 bases between the two germline ends. The CDR3, as DNA: TGTGCTAGTGGTTTTGGGGGGACATACACTGAAGCTTTCTTT. Translating it yields CASGFGGTYTEAFF.

The rearrangement joins TRBV7-2 to TRBJ1-2, with a weak D call TRBD1 (5 bases). This CDR3 has 13 amino acids. CDR1 and CDR2 (germline): SGHTA, FQGNSA. The germline V and J ends were trimmed by 5 bases and 4 bases, with 11 bases remaining between them. CDR3 sequence reads: CASSRTSAYGYTF. The CDR3 nucleotides read TGTGCCAGCAGCCGGACATCCGCCTATGGCTACACCTTC.

Written as DNA, the CDR3 is TGTGCCAGCTCGTCGGGACAGCGGGTCCAAGCCCAGCATTTT. Translating gives CASSSGQRVQAQHF. The V gene is TRBV18, the J gene TRBJ1-5; 7 positions match TRBD1. Looked up from germline, CDR1 is KGHSH and CDR2 is LQKENI. The V and J ends lost 6 bases and 11 bases, in that order; junction bases with no gene match: 13. CDR3 length: 14 residues.

V usage is TRBV4-2 and J usage is TRBJ2-2, with a tentative D call TRBD2 (6 bases). This CDR3 region has 15 residues. The V and J ends lost 5 bases and 4 bases respectively, with 14 bases between them. Looked up from germline, CDR1 is LGHNA and CDR2 is YNFKEQ. CDR3 protein: CASSNALAGTGELFF. CDR3 nucleotide sequence: TGTGCCAGCAGCAATGCACTAGCTGGCACCGGGGAGCTGTTTTTT.

This clone was counted only a few times. The chain combines TRBV5-6 with TRBJ1-6, with TRBD1 matching over 9 bases. With V trimmed by 4 bases and J by 3 bases, 8 bases remained unmatched. The CDR3 covers 17 residues. CDR1 is SGHDT, CDR2 YYEEEE, per germline. Written as DNA, the CDR3 is TGTGCCAGCAGCCTAACCGGGACAGGGCTCTATAATTCACCCCTCCACTTT. It is translated as CASSLTGTGLYNSPLHF. Together with reference TRBV5-6 and TRBJ1-6, the CDR3 gives the full variable domain: DAGVTQSPTHLIKTRGQQVTLRCSPKSGHDTVSWYQQALGQGPQFIFQYYEEEERQRGNFPDRFSGHQFPNYSSELNVNALLLGDSALYLCASSLTGTGLYNSPLHFGNGTRLTVT.

The chain couples TRBV5-4 to TRBJ1-2; no firm D call. Trimming removed 3 bases from V and 3 bases from J, with 6 bases in between. The CDR3 covers 12 residues. Germline assignment: CDR1 SGHNT and CDR2 YYREEE (reference sequence). The CDR3 here is CASSSYDYGYTF. DNA for the CDR3: TGTGCCAGCAGCTCCTATGACTATGGCTACACCTTC.

The V call is TRBV4-3, the J call TRBJ2-6; perhaps D is TRBD1 or TRBD2 (5 bases each). Trimming removed 3 bases at V and 1 base at J, with 13 bases between. Germline lookup yields CDR1 LGHNA and CDR2 YSLEER. The CDR3 spans 17 residues. Here the CDR3 DNA reads TGCGCCAGCAGCCAGTCGGGACGGACTTCTGGGGCCAACGTCCTGACTTTC. It translates to CASSQSGRTSGANVLTF.

This rearrangement joins TRBV4-1 to TRBJ1-2; no clear D gene. Trimming pared 3 bases from V and 5 bases from J, leaving 10 bases between. CDR3 size: 13 residues. Germline lookup yields CDR1 MGHRA and CDR2 YSYEKL. The CDR3 spells CASSHLVQYGYTF. In nucleotides, the CDR3 is TGCGCCAGCAGCCACTTGGTACAGTATGGCTACACCTTC.

The chain employs TRBV7-8 and TRBJ2-5; D remains ambiguous. V was trimmed by 1 base and J by 0 bases, leaving 3 bases between them. The V gene's germline CDR1 is SGHVS and CDR2 FQNEAQ. The CDR3 loop spans 13 amino acids. CDR3 protein: CASSLEYQETQYF. CDR3 in DNA: TGTGCCAGCAGCTTAGAGTACCAAGAGACCCAGTACTTC.

The chain recombines TRBV10-1 with TRBJ2-5, with D tentatively TRBD1 (6 bases). This CDR3 is 15 amino acids long. V lost 0 bases, J lost 5 bases, and 13 bases lay in between. The germline CDR1 and CDR2 sequences are WNHNN and SYGVQD (reference sequence). CDR3 amino acids: CASSESGAGWETQYF. The DNA of the CDR3 is TGCGCCAGCAGTGAGTCGGGGGCTGGCTGGGAGACCCAGTACTTC.

The chain uses TRBV5-5 and TRBJ2-7; D ambiguous. The CDR3 has 13 amino acids. Between the trimmed V and J ends, which lost 1 base and 5 bases, there was a span of 10 bases. CDR1 is SGHKS and CDR2 is YYEKEE in the germline V gene (reference sequence). The CDR3 DNA reads TGTGCCAGCAGCTTGATGAGCGCCCACGAGCAGTACTTC. It yields the protein CASSLMSAHEQYF.

The gene calls are TRBV5-1 and TRBJ2-3; unclear D gene. Between the trimmed V and J ends, which lost 5 bases and 4 bases, there was a span of 11 bases. The germline gives CDR1 SGHRS, CDR2 YFSETQ. This CDR3 has 13 residues. CDR3 sequence reads: CASRPSLADTQYF. CDR3 nucleotide sequence: TGCGCCAGCAGGCCGAGTTTGGCAGATACGCAGTATTTT.

V and J are TRBV28 and TRBJ2-7; D possibly corresponds to TRBD2 (7 bases). Germline V CDR1 and CDR2: MDHEN, SYDVKM. This CDR3 contains 14 residues. Between the trimmed V and J ends, which lost 5 bases and 0 bases, there was a span of 11 bases. CDR3: CASSRGGYSYEQYF. CDR3 bases: TGTGCCAGCAGTAGGGGGGGGTACTCCTACGAGCAGTACTTC.

The rearrangement joins TRBV5-1 to TRBJ1-1; D might be TRBD1 (5 bases). V shed 0 bases and J shed 2 bases, with 14 bases lying between them. Germline lookup yields CDR1 SGHRS and CDR2 YFSETQ. This CDR3 region has 16 residues. The CDR3 DNA is TGCGCCAGCAGCTTGGGGGGGGGAAAGGGAAACACTGAAGCTTTCTTT. This gives the protein CASSLGGGKGNTEAFF.

This chain joins TRBV29-1 and TRBJ1-2; TRBD1 is a possible D gene (6 bases). CDR1 is SQVTM, CDR2 ANQGSEA, per germline. The CDR3 extends over 12 amino acids. V lost 3 bases and J lost 2, with 7 bases in between. CDR3 protein: CSVDTGNYGYTF. The CDR3 nucleotides read TGCAGCGTTGATACAGGGAACTATGGCTACACCTTC.

The genes are TRBV7-2 and TRBJ2-7; D not certain. V was cut by 3 bases and J by 6 bases, with 9 bases left in between. Germline CDR1 reads SGHTA; CDR2 reads FQGNSA. This CDR3 comprises 12 residues. For the CDR3, the DNA is TGTGCCAGCAGCTTCCGAGGATTCGAGCAGTACTTC. Protein sequence: CASSFRGFEQYF.

The chain couples TRBV30 to TRBJ1-2; 9 bases fit TRBD1. This CDR3 comprises 11 residues. Germline-derived CDR1 and CDR2 are GTSNPN and SVGIG (reference sequence). The CDR3: CASGTGYGYTF. The CDR3 nucleotides are TGTGCATCCGGGACAGGGTATGGCTACACCTTC.

The gene calls are TRBV11-1 and TRBJ2-7; 8 nucleotides match TRBD2. With 6 bases clipped from V and 0 bases from J, the junction kept 7 bases outside the gene matches. The germline V gene encodes CDR1 SGHAT and CDR2 FQDESV (reference sequence). The CDR3 runs to 15 residues. The CDR3 reads CASSLERGYSYEQYF. The DNA of the CDR3 is TGTGCCAGCAGTCTAGAGCGGGGGTACTCCTACGAGCAGTACTTC.

The chain is built from TRBV30 and TRBJ1-4; D is undetermined. Germline V CDR1 and CDR2: GTSNPN, SVGIG (reference sequence). This CDR3 comprises 10 residues. The V and J ends lost 5 bases and 8 bases respectively, with 6 bases between them. Here the CDR3 DNA reads TGTGCCTGGGCCAACGAAAAACTGTTTTTT. Residues: CAWANEKLFF. The full variable domain, its missing parts supplied by reference TRBV30 and TRBJ1-4, is SQTIHQWPATLVQPVGSPLSLECTVEGTSNPNLYWYRQAAGRGLQLLFYSVGIGQISSEVPQNLSASRPQDRQFILSSKKLLLSDSGFYLCAWANEKLFFGSGTQLSVL.

This clone was seen once. This chain joins TRBV5-4 and TRBJ2-5; 9 bases map to TRBD1. This CDR3 comprises 14 residues. The junction had 6 bases not matched to a gene; V was cut back by 4 bases and J by 5 bases. CDR1 and CDR2 from the germline V gene are SGHNT and YYREEE (reference sequence). The DNA for the CDR3 is TGTGCCAGCAGCAGGGGGACAGGGTCCGAGACCCAGTACTTC. This gives the protein CASSRGTGSETQYF.

The chain links TRBV6-5 to TRBJ2-7; no definite D call. Germline CDR1 is MNHEY and CDR2 is SVGAGI. There are 14 residues in the CDR3. V was shortened by 0 bases and J by 1 base, with 7 bases between the two germline ends. CDR3 bases: TGTGCCAGCAGTTACTCGGAGCAATCCTACGAGCAGTACTTC. Translation: CASSYSEQSYEQYF.